These 29 T cell receptor beta chains share one sample of origin, sequenced in a study of technical replicates of blood from several donors. TCRdb keeps only in-frame clones here, not all; method: immunoSEQ multiplex PCR. The sample carries roughly 80,000 clones, roughly 92% recorded once. The specimen sequenced was T cells isolated from PBMCs. These TCRs come from a human donor in good health.

The rearrangement joins TRBV5-1 to TRBJ2-3; D is ambiguous. V lost 4 bases and J 0 bases, leaving 6 bases between the germline ends. The CDR3 contains 13 residues. From germline, CDR1 is SGHRS and CDR2 YFSETQ. DNA for the CDR3: TGCGCCAGCAGCGGCGGTAGCACAGATACGCAGTATTTT. It translates to CASSGGSTDTQYF.

This chain connects TRBV4-1 to TRBJ2-5; TRBD1 is a possible D gene (6 bases). The ends were cut back, 0 bases at V and 1 base at J, with 15 bases in the middle. The germline V gene encodes CDR1 MGHRA and CDR2 YSYEKL. This CDR3 comprises 17 residues. The DNA for the CDR3 is TGCGCCAGCAGCCAAGATCAACAGGGTCACTTCCAAGAGACCCAGTACTTC. As protein: CASSQDQQGHFQETQYF.

The count of this clone is one. This chain uses TRBV7-8 with TRBJ2-5, with a possible D match to TRBD1 (6 bases). Deletions cut 10 bases from V and 2 bases from J, with 11 bases between. Germline V lookup: CDR1 SGHVS, CDR2 FQNEAQ. The CDR3 totals 12 residues. The CDR3 spells CATATGQETQYF. In DNA, the CDR3 is TGTGCCACTGCGACAGGACAAGAGACCCAGTACTTC.

This chain joins TRBV10-3 and TRBJ2-1; 13 bases are shared with TRBD2. Germline CDR1 ENHRY, CDR2 SYGVKD. Trimming cost V 5 bases and J 6 bases; bases outside gene matches: 13. The CDR3 covers 18 residues. This CDR3 is CAISPNFGLAGVGNEQFF. In DNA form, the CDR3 reads TGTGCCATCAGTCCAAACTTCGGACTAGCGGGAGTAGGCAATGAGCAGTTCTTC.

J is TRBJ2-1 and V is TRBV5-4; D may be TRBD1 (5 bases). CDR1 SGHNT and CDR2 YYREEE come from the germline V gene (reference sequence). The V end lost 4 bases, the J end lost 6 bases, and 17 bases lay between the germline ends. This CDR3 is 15 amino acids long. CDR3 region: CASSLKQGQGNEQFF. In nucleotides, the CDR3 is TGTGCCAGCAGCCTTAAGCAGGGTCAGGGCAATGAGCAGTTCTTC.

The gene calls are TRBV9 and TRBJ2-5; 9 bases align to TRBD1. The tail of the sequence fits TRBJ2-7 better, so the J call may be wrong. The CDR3 covers 16 residues. Germline V gives CDR1 SGDLS, CDR2 YYNGEE. CDR3 region: CASSVAGQGNIYEQYF. The CDR3 DNA follows: TGTGCCAGCAGCGTAGCGGGACAGGGCAACATCTACGAGCAGTACTTC.

The chain is built from TRBV27 and TRBJ2-7; D is ambiguous. Trimming pared 3 bases from V and 0 bases from J, leaving 15 bases between. The CDR3 extends over 16 amino acids. Germline values: CDR1 MNHEY, CDR2 SMNVEV (reference sequence). Here the CDR3 DNA reads TGTGCCAGCAGTTTCGTGGTCGGGTTAAGCTCCTACGAGCAGTACTTC. Amino acid sequence: CASSFVVGLSSYEQYF.

The V call is TRBV10-3, the J call TRBJ1-1; TRBD1 matches at 8 bases. With 6 bases clipped from V and 0 bases from J, the junction kept 6 bases outside the gene matches. This CDR3 spans 15 amino acids. Germline V CDR1 and CDR2: ENHRY, SYGVKD. CDR3: CAIRVDRELNTEAFF. DNA for the CDR3: TGTGCCATCAGGGTGGACAGGGAACTGAACACTGAAGCTTTCTTT.

This rearrangement joins TRBV19 to TRBJ2-3; TRBD2 matches at 11 bases. CDR3 length: 16 amino acids. V shed 4 bases, J shed 6 bases, and the junction held 9 bases outside the gene matches. In germline, CDR1 is LNHDA, CDR2 SQIVND (reference sequence). CDR3 residues: CASSRVTSGSSDTQYF. The CDR3 DNA is TGTGCCAGTAGTAGGGTAACTAGCGGGAGTTCCGATACGCAGTATTTT.

This chain joins TRBV9 and TRBJ2-7; 7 nucleotides line up with TRBD1. The CDR3 extends over 15 amino acids. Per the germline V gene, CDR1 is SGDLS and CDR2 is YYNGEE. The junction had 6 bases not matched to a gene; V was cut back by 0 bases and J by 3 bases. CDR3 sequence: CASSVGAGTDYEQYF. In DNA form, the CDR3 reads TGTGCCAGCAGCGTAGGGGCAGGGACAGACTACGAGCAGTACTTC.

The chain links TRBV7-2 to TRBJ2-3; D unresolved. Per the germline V gene, CDR1 is SGHTA and CDR2 is FQGNSA. The V gene lost 5 bases and the J gene lost 0 bases, with 15 bases spanning the gap. The CDR3 has 16 residues. The CDR3 sequence: CASSPLQSSSTDTQYF. CDR3 nucleotides: TGTGCCAGCAGCCCATTACAGTCATCTAGCACAGATACGCAGTATTTT. The full variable domain, completed using reference TRBV7-2 and TRBJ2-3, is GAGVSQSPSNKVTEKGKDVELRCDPISGHTALYWYRQSLGQGLEFLIYFQGNSAPDKSGLPSDRFSAERTGGSVSTLTIQRTQQEDSAVYLCASSPLQSSSTDTQYFGPGTRLTVL.

In DNA form, the CDR3 reads TGTGCCAGCAGTTTTCTATATGAAGCTTTCTTT. Its translation: CASSFLYEAFF. J is TRBJ1-1 and V is TRBV28, with D uncertain. Germline V gene sequence: CDR1 MDHEN, CDR2 SYDVKM. Trimming stripped 3 bases from V and 7 bases from J, with 6 bases between. The CDR3 totals 11 residues.

This chain joins TRBV29-1 and TRBJ2-7; 10 bases are a match to TRBD2. Trimming at V came to 5 bases and at J to 5 bases, leaving 6 bases not matched to a gene. The germline CDR1 and CDR2 sequences are SQVTM and ANQGSEA. The CDR3 is made up of 13 amino acids. CDR3 loop: CSVQVAGGNEQYF. The CDR3 coding sequence is TGCAGCGTTCAAGTAGCGGGAGGAAACGAGCAGTACTTC.

CDR3 loop: CASRVGQGEAEAFF. In DNA form, the CDR3 reads TGTGCCAGTAGGGTTGGACAGGGAGAGGCTGAAGCTTTCTTT. This chain connects TRBV19 to TRBJ1-1, with TRBD1 identical over 8 bases. CDR3 length equals 14 residues. Unmatched junction bases numbered 9, after V lost 6 bases and J lost 6 bases. CDR1 is LNHDA and CDR2 is SQIVND in the germline V gene (reference sequence).

The V gene is TRBV6-5, the J gene TRBJ1-4; 9 positions agree with TRBD1. The CDR3 length is 15 residues. The junction had 6 bases not matched to a gene; V was cut back by 2 bases and J by 8 bases. CDR1 MNHEY and CDR2 SVGAGI come from the germline V gene. CDR3 coding DNA: TGTGCCAGCAGTTACACCGGGACAGGGAACGAAAAACTGTTTTTT. It translates to CASSYTGTGNEKLFF.

The V and J genes are TRBV27 and TRBJ2-3; 7 bases agree with TRBD2. The CDR3 runs 13 residues. Germline CDR1 is MNHEY and CDR2 is SMNVEV (reference sequence). Losses at the gene ends were 8 bases for V and 6 bases for J; bases not matched to a gene: 8. CDR3 in DNA: TGTGCCAGCCTTCCCGCCGGGGGGGATACGCAGTATTTT. As protein: CASLPAGGDTQYF.

The chain links TRBV19 to TRBJ2-5; the match to TRBD2 covers 12 bases. Trimming took 4 bases from V and 5 from J; bases not matched to a gene: 11. The germline gives CDR1 LNHDA, CDR2 SQIVND (reference sequence). The CDR3 extends over 17 amino acids. This CDR3 is CASSRGGLAGGTETQYF. The DNA for the CDR3 is TGTGCCAGTAGTAGAGGCGGCCTAGCGGGAGGGACGGAGACCCAGTACTTC. Full variable domain (rest looked up from reference TRBV19 and TRBJ2-5): DGGITQSPKYLFRKEGQNVTLSCEQNLNHDAMYWYRQDPGQGLRLIYYSQIVNDFQKGDIAEGYSVSREKKESFPLTVTSAQKNPTAFYLCASSRGGLAGGTETQYFGPGTRLLVL.

The V gene is TRBV4-3, the J gene TRBJ2-1, with a weak D call TRBD2 (6 bases). The CDR3 length is 15 residues. The ends were cut back, 5 bases at V and 4 bases at J, with 15 bases in the middle. Germline V gives CDR1 LGHNA, CDR2 YSLEER. CDR3 sequence reads: CASSSALGLYNEQFF. The CDR3 DNA is TGCGCCAGCAGCTCTGCTCTGGGACTTTACAATGAGCAGTTCTTC.

The genes are TRBV7-4 and TRBJ1-1, with TRBD1 as a possible D gene (6 bases). In germline, CDR1 is SGHVT, CDR2 SQSDAQ. This CDR3 is 14 amino acids long. V was pared by 5 bases and J by 14 bases, with 24 bases between. The CDR3 region has the DNA TGTGCCAGCAGCCAAAGACAGACAGGCTCCCCAACATTCTTT. Residues: CASSQRQTGSPTFF.

CDR3 residues: CASPGGTEAFF. The CDR3 coding sequence is TGTGCCAGTCCAGGGGGGACTGAAGCTTTCTTT. V and J are TRBV2 and TRBJ1-1; 7 bases match TRBD1. There are 11 residues in the CDR3. Trimming took 9 bases from V and 5 from J; bases not matched to a gene: 3. Per germline, CDR1 SNHLY and CDR2 FYNNEI.

This clone was counted once. The J gene is TRBJ2-5, the V gene TRBV6-1; 10 bases agree with TRBD2. V trimming: 5 bases; J trimming: 5 bases; junction bases outside the gene matches: 2. The CDR3 is 13 amino acids. CDR1 and CDR2 (germline): MNHNS, SASEGT. CDR3 sequence: CASSSSGSETQYF. The CDR3 nucleotides are TGTGCCAGCAGTTCTAGCGGGAGTGAGACCCAGTACTTC.

The rearrangement joins TRBV15 to TRBJ1-1; D is possibly TRBD1 (6 bases). This CDR3 comprises 14 residues. Trimming removed 0 bases from V and 4 bases from J, with 9 bases in between. The germline V gene encodes CDR1 LNHNV and CDR2 YYDKDF (reference sequence). The CDR3 spells CATSRDQGSTEAFF. The CDR3 DNA reads as TGTGCCACCAGCAGAGATCAGGGGAGCACTGAAGCTTTCTTT.

V is TRBV9 and J is TRBJ1-4; a weak D match, TRBD1 (5 bases). Germline V gene sequence: CDR1 SGDLS, CDR2 YYNGEE. The CDR3 extends over 15 amino acids. Trimming took 4 bases from V and 8 from J, leaving 18 bases between them. Here the CDR3 DNA reads TGTGCCAGCAGCTTCCGTGGGGGAGGGGACGAAAAACTGTTTTTT. This codes for CASSFRGGGDEKLFF.

This clone was observed a single time. The chain joins TRBV28 to TRBJ1-1; 9 positions agree with TRBD1. The J segment lost 4 bases and the V segment lost 4 bases, leaving 7 bases of the junction unmatched. The CDR3 contains 15 residues. Germline CDR1 is MDHEN and CDR2 is SYDVKM. This CDR3 is CASSSQGARGTEAFF. DNA for the CDR3: TGTGCCAGCAGTTCACAGGGGGCGCGGGGCACTGAAGCTTTCTTT.

The gene calls are TRBV10-2 and TRBJ2-3; TRBD2 agrees at 8 bases. Trimming at V came to 4 bases and at J to 2 bases, leaving 5 bases not matched to a gene. Per the germline V gene, CDR1 is WSHSY and CDR2 is SAAADI. The CDR3 totals 15 residues. CDR3 in amino acids: CASSGGRGATDTQYF. Here the CDR3 DNA reads TGCGCCAGCAGTGGAGGGCGGGGGGCCACAGATACGCAGTATTTT.

This clone was seen only once. This chain links TRBV13 with TRBJ1-1; the D is unclear. Germline V CDR1 and CDR2: PRHDT, FYEKMQ (reference sequence). V lost 2 bases and J 1 base, leaving 5 bases between the germline ends. This CDR3 has 13 amino acids. The CDR3 loop reads CASSLSENTEAFF. CDR3 bases: TGTGCCAGCAGCTTATCAGAGAACACTGAAGCTTTCTTT. Drawing the rest from reference TRBV13 and TRBJ1-1, the complete variable domain is AAGVIQSPRHLIKEKRETATLKCYPIPRHDTVYWYQQGPGQDPQFLISFYEKMQSDKGSIPDRFSAQQFSDYHSELNMSSLELGDSALYFCASSLSENTEAFFGQGTRLTVV.

The rearrangement links TRBV7-9 to TRBJ1-4; D not resolved. There are 14 residues in the CDR3. The germline V and J ends were trimmed by 7 bases and 3 bases, with 12 bases remaining between them. In germline, CDR1 is SEHNR, CDR2 FQNEAQ (reference sequence). Here the CDR3 reads CASTVNRANEKLFF. CDR3 bases: TGTGCCAGCACCGTAAACCGGGCTAATGAAAAACTGTTTTTT.

The rearrangement joins TRBV19 to TRBJ2-2; possibly TRBD1 for D (6 bases). Germline CDR1 LNHDA, CDR2 SQIVND (reference sequence). This CDR3 is 14 amino acids long. Trimming took 4 bases from V and 6 from J, leaving 12 bases between them. CDR3 in amino acids: CASSTRGRAGELFF. In DNA, the CDR3 is TGTGCCAGTAGTACGAGGGGGAGAGCCGGGGAGCTGTTTTTT.

This clone was detected only a few times. The V and J genes are TRBV2 and TRBJ2-7, with TRBD2 identical over 15 bases. This CDR3 comprises 15 residues. Germline trimming cut 7 bases from V and 6 bases from J; bases unmatched to any gene: 7. Germline V gives CDR1 SNHLY, CDR2 FYNNEI. The DNA for the CDR3 is TGTGCCAGCACCTTTGGACTAGCGGGGGGGGGCGAGCAGTACTTC. Translated, it gives CASTFGLAGGGEQYF.